Presented here are 30 T cell receptor beta chains from one specimen sequenced in a study of blood T cell repertoires in COVID-19. TCRdb keeps only in-frame clones here, not all; method: immunoSEQ multiplex PCR. The sample contains around 300,000 clones, over 75% of which appear only once. The sample taken for sequencing was PBMCs or T cells enriched from blood (not recorded which). These receptors were collected from a woman aged 18-29 years who had recovered from COVID-19.

The genes are TRBV12-5 and TRBJ2-1; 10 nucleotides align to TRBD2. J gave up 0 bases and V 0 bases, and 2 bases lay outside the gene matches. CDR3 size: 17 residues. The germline V gene has CDR1 LGHNT and CDR2 FRNRAP. DNA for the CDR3: TGTGCTAGTGGTTTGGTACTAGCGGGGAGCTCCTACAATGAGCAGTTCTTC. It translates to CASGLVLAGSSYNEQFF.

This chain links TRBV4-1 with TRBJ2-5; possibly TRBD1 for D (6 bases). This CDR3 has 14 residues. Germline V gene sequence: CDR1 MGHRA, CDR2 YSYEKL. The ends were cut back, 5 bases at V and 1 base at J, with 11 bases in the middle. CDR3 sequence: CASSTQGLQETQYF. In DNA, the CDR3 is TGCGCCAGCAGCACGCAGGGGCTCCAAGAGACCCAGTACTTC.

V usage is TRBV3-1 (or the pseudogene TRBV3-2) and J usage is TRBJ1-2; 9 bases map to TRBD1. From germline, CDR1 is LGHDT and CDR2 YNNKEL (reference sequence). The CDR3 length is 13 residues. J was trimmed by 6 bases and V by 2 bases; bases with no gene match: 1. The CDR3 DNA reads as TGTGCCAGCAGCCAATGGGACAGGGATGGCTACACCTTC. As protein: CASSQWDRDGYTF.

This rearrangement joins TRBV7-2 to TRBJ1-2; maybe TRBD1 (5 bases). Trimming stripped 4 bases from V and 2 bases from J, with 11 bases between. Per the germline V gene, CDR1 is SGHTA and CDR2 is FQGNSA. There are 14 residues in the CDR3. The CDR3 loop is CASSWPQENYGYTF. In DNA, the CDR3 is TGTGCCAGCAGCTGGCCACAGGAGAACTATGGCTACACCTTC. Full variable domain (outside the CDR3, taken from reference TRBV7-2 and TRBJ1-2): GAGVSQSPSNKVTEKGKDVELRCDPISGHTALYWYRQSLGQGLEFLIYFQGNSAPDKSGLPSDRFSAERTGGSVSTLTIQRTQQEDSAVYLCASSWPQENYGYTFGSGTRLTVV.

The genes are TRBV3-1 (or the pseudogene TRBV3-2) and TRBJ1-1, with D hard to call. V was cut by 5 bases and J by 1 base, with 11 bases left in between. The CDR3 spans 14 residues. Germline V gives CDR1 LGHDT, CDR2 YNNKEL (reference sequence). In nucleotides, the CDR3 is TGTGCCAGCAGCAGGCAGGCAGGGAACACTGAAGCTTTCTTT. Its protein product is CASSRQAGNTEAFF.

This sequence joins TRBV18 and TRBJ2-6, with D perhaps matching TRBD1 (6 bases). This CDR3 is built from 21 residues. V shed 4 bases and J shed 1 base, with 26 bases lying between them. The germline V gene encodes CDR1 KGHSH and CDR2 LQKENI. The CDR3 nucleotides are TGTGCCAGCTCACTGGACCGGGACCCAAGTTGGGGGCCATCTGGGGCCAACGTCCTGACTTTC. As protein: CASSLDRDPSWGPSGANVLTF. The whole variable domain, remainder taken from reference TRBV18 and TRBJ2-6, is NAGVMQNPRHLVRRRGQEARLRCSPMKGHSHVYWYRQLPEEGLKFMVYLQKENIIDESGMPKERFSAEFPKEGPSILRIQQVVRGDSAAYFCASSLDRDPSWGPSGANVLTFGAGSRLTVL.

J is TRBJ1-6 and V is TRBV5-6; no clear D. The CDR3 extends over 13 amino acids. Germline V CDR1 and CDR2: SGHDT, YYEEEE. V was cut by 5 bases and J by 5 bases, with 8 bases left in between. The CDR3 sequence: CASSVADNSPLHF. DNA of the CDR3: TGTGCCAGCAGTGTGGCAGATAATTCACCCCTCCACTTT.

The chain carries TRBV19 and TRBJ1-2, with TRBD1 as a possible D gene (5 bases). The CDR3 is made up of 14 amino acids. Trimming took off 1 base at V and 3 bases at J, with 9 bases between the two ends. Germline CDR1 and CDR2: LNHDA and SQIVND (reference sequence). The CDR3 loop reads CASSIVGPDYGYTF. DNA of the CDR3: TGTGCCAGTAGTATAGTGGGGCCGGACTATGGCTACACCTTC.

The DNA of the CDR3 is TGTGCCAGCAGCGTAGACCTAAACTATGGCTACACCTTC. This gives the protein CASSVDLNYGYTF. The chain has TRBV9 and TRBJ1-2; D ambiguous. The CDR3 covers 13 residues. Looked up from germline, CDR1 is SGDLS and CDR2 is YYNGEE. The V end lost 0 bases, the J end lost 2 bases, and 5 bases lay between the germline ends.

The rearrangement links TRBV4-2 to TRBJ1-5, with 7 bases fitting TRBD1. V gave up 4 bases and J gave up 4 bases; unmatched junction bases: 7. CDR1 is LGHNA and CDR2 is YNFKEQ in the germline V gene. The CDR3 totals 15 residues. CDR3 in amino acids: CASSPEGQLNQPQHF. As DNA, the CDR3 is TGTGCCAGCAGCCCGGAGGGACAGCTGAATCAGCCCCAGCATTTT.

The V gene is TRBV4-2, the J gene TRBJ2-2; D uncertain. The CDR3 runs 15 residues. Germline lookup yields CDR1 LGHNA and CDR2 YNFKEQ. The ends were cut back, 1 base at V and 0 bases at J, with 6 bases in the middle. CDR3 residues: CASSQGQTNTGELFF. The CDR3 DNA follows: TGTGCCAGCAGCCAAGGTCAGACGAACACCGGGGAGCTGTTTTTT.

This rearrangement joins TRBV5-1 to TRBJ1-1; TRBD1 is a possible D gene (6 bases). There are 15 residues in the CDR3. CDR1 and CDR2 from the germline V gene are SGHRS and YFSETQ. The V end lost 4 bases, the J end lost 1 base, and 14 bases lay between the germline ends. CDR3 residues: CASSVNPTGNTEAFF. The CDR3 DNA reads TGCGCCAGCAGCGTGAACCCGACAGGGAACACTGAAGCTTTCTTT.

The chain carries TRBV29-1 and TRBJ1-1; weak D call: TRBD1 (6 bases). Per the germline V gene, CDR1 is SQVTM and CDR2 is ANQGSEA. This CDR3 contains 15 residues. V was shortened by 4 bases and J by 0 bases, with 15 bases between the two germline ends. CDR3 nucleotide sequence: TGCAGCGTTGCTGGCCCCTCAGGGGTGAACACTGAAGCTTTCTTT. Translation: CSVAGPSGVNTEAFF.

This sequence joins TRBV5-1 and TRBJ2-3; maybe TRBD1 (5 bases). This CDR3 region has 15 residues. Germline V CDR1 and CDR2: SGHRS, YFSETQ. Trimming cost V 4 bases and J 2 bases, with 14 bases left between them. The DNA of the CDR3 is TGCGCCAGCAGCGGAACAGGTATAAACACAGATACGCAGTATTTT. Translation: CASSGTGINTDTQYF.

The chain employs TRBV27 and TRBJ1-2; tentative D call: TRBD1 (6 bases). V was trimmed by 5 bases and J by 3 bases, leaving 16 bases between them. Germline CDR1 and CDR2: MNHEY and SMNVEV (reference sequence). The CDR3 contains 15 residues. Written as DNA, the CDR3 is TGTGCCAGCAGTCTTCGACAGGAAGGTGACTATGGCTACACCTTC. As protein: CASSLRQEGDYGYTF.

Written as DNA, the CDR3 is TGTGCCAGCAGGGTCCGATCTACAGGGGACGGCTACACCTTC. As protein: CASRVRSTGDGYTF. The chain combines TRBV2 with TRBJ1-2, with 7 bases lining up with TRBD1. This CDR3 is built from 14 residues. The V gene end was trimmed by 6 bases and the J gene end by 8 bases; junction bases not matched to a gene: 12. The V gene's germline CDR1 is SNHLY and CDR2 FYNNEI.

The chain carries TRBV7-2 and TRBJ1-2, with a tentative D call TRBD1 (6 bases). CDR1 and CDR2 (germline): SGHTA, FQGNSA. The CDR3 consists of 14 residues. The ends were cut back, 8 bases at V and 4 bases at J, with 17 bases in the middle. In nucleotides, the CDR3 is TGTGCCAGCCACAATGGGGGCAGGTCCTATGGCTACACCTTC. Protein product: CASHNGGRSYGYTF.

This sequence joins TRBV7-9 and TRBJ2-2; D is perhaps TRBD2 (6 bases). The CDR3 covers 16 residues. CDR1 is SEHNR and CDR2 is FQNEAQ in the germline V gene (reference sequence). The V end lost 1 base, the J end lost 1 base, and 10 bases lay between the germline ends. The CDR3 nucleotides read TGTGCCAGCAGCTTAGACGTGGGAGGGAACACCGGGGAGCTGTTTTTT. Amino acid sequence: CASSLDVGGNTGELFF.

The J gene is TRBJ1-4, the V gene TRBV5-1; D uncertain. The CDR3 length is 15 residues. The V end lost 5 bases, the J end lost 2 bases, and 13 bases lay between the germline ends. Germline loops: CDR1 SGHRS, CDR2 YFSETQ. CDR3 region: CASSLTSHTNEKLFF. The CDR3 bases are TGCGCCAGCAGTCTTACGTCACACACTAATGAAAAACTGTTTTTT.

The chain couples TRBV10-1 to TRBJ1-4, with TRBD1 as a possible D gene (6 bases). V lost 7 bases to trimming and J lost 5 bases, with 11 bases between them. The CDR3 is made up of 13 amino acids. Per the germline V gene, CDR1 is WNHNN and CDR2 is SYGVQD (reference sequence). The CDR3 DNA sequence: TGCGCCAGCACAGGGGAAGGAAATGAAAAACTGTTTTTT. This sequence encodes CASTGEGNEKLFF.

The chain is built from TRBV4-1 and TRBJ1-1, with unresolved D. CDR1 and CDR2 (germline): MGHRA, YSYEKL. Trimming left V 0 bases short and J 2 bases short, with 16 bases between. The CDR3 is 17 amino acids. This chain's CDR3 is CASSQETAKPLNTEAFF. The CDR3 DNA reads TGCGCCAGCAGCCAAGAAACAGCCAAACCCTTAAACACTGAAGCTTTCTTT.

The count of this clone is one. This chain links TRBV19 with TRBJ2-6, with D unresolved. Germline CDR1 is LNHDA and CDR2 is SQIVND (reference sequence). The ends were cut back, 2 bases at V and 2 bases at J, with 7 bases in the middle. This CDR3 region has 15 residues. The CDR3, as DNA: TGTGCCAGTAGTATAAGTACAGCTGGGGCCAACGTCCTGACTTTC. Amino acid sequence: CASSISTAGANVLTF.

This sequence joins TRBV28 and TRBJ1-2; weak D call: TRBD1 (6 bases). The CDR3 consists of 13 residues. Trimming stripped 3 bases from V and 4 bases from J, with 9 bases between. Germline-derived CDR1 and CDR2 are MDHEN and SYDVKM. CDR3 residues: CASSFAQGYGYTF. For the CDR3, the DNA is TGTGCCAGCAGTTTCGCACAGGGCTATGGCTACACCTTC.

V gene TRBV7-3 combines with J gene TRBJ2-5, with TRBD2 identical over 7 bases. This CDR3 is 16 amino acids long. The V and J ends lost 5 bases and 2 bases, in that order; junction bases with no gene match: 11. Germline V gene sequence: CDR1 SGHTA, CDR2 FQGTGA. The CDR3 region is CASSHIRGELQETQYF. Here the CDR3 DNA reads TGTGCCAGCAGCCACATTCGGGGGGAACTGCAAGAGACCCAGTACTTC.

V and J are TRBV4-1 and TRBJ1-1; tentative D call: TRBD1 (6 bases). There are 16 residues in the CDR3. Germline values: CDR1 MGHRA, CDR2 YSYEKL. Trimming left V 0 bases short and J 3 bases short, with 14 bases between. CDR3 sequence reads: CASSQDSTGFYTEAFF. Here the CDR3 DNA reads TGCGCCAGCAGCCAAGATAGTACAGGGTTCTACACTGAAGCTTTCTTT.

A single count supports this clone. This chain uses TRBV3-1 (or the pseudogene TRBV3-2) with TRBJ2-1; TRBD2 matches at 13 bases. Germline values: CDR1 LGHDT, CDR2 YNNKEL (reference sequence). The CDR3 totals 18 residues. The V and J ends lost 4 bases and 12 bases, in that order; junction bases with no gene match: 18. CDR3 sequence reads: CASSRMPPGLAGLGVQFF. The CDR3 DNA is TGTGCCAGCAGCCGCATGCCGCCGGGACTAGCGGGGTTAGGGGTGCAGTTCTTC.

This clone has only one observation. The chain couples TRBV2 to TRBJ2-5; D is possibly TRBD1 (5 bases). Germline CDR1 SNHLY, CDR2 FYNNEI. V gave up 1 base and J gave up 1 base, with 7 bases separating them. The CDR3 covers 14 residues. The chain's CDR3 is CASSEGGAQETQYF. The DNA for the CDR3 is TGTGCCAGCAGTGAAGGTGGGGCCCAAGAGACCCAGTACTTC.

This clone was seen a handful of times. This rearrangement joins TRBV10-3 to TRBJ2-7, with TRBD2 matching 15 bases. Germline V gene data show CDR1 as ENHRY and CDR2 as SYGVKD. CDR3 length equals 17 residues. V lost 4 bases and J lost 5; bases outside the gene matches: 9. CDR3 protein: CAISVPGLAGGTNEQYF. The CDR3 DNA follows: TGTGCCATCAGTGTTCCGGGACTAGCGGGGGGTACGAACGAGCAGTACTTC.

In DNA, the CDR3 is TGTGCCAGCAGGGTCCCAGGGGCCGGCTACGAGCAGTACTTC. Amino acids: CASRVPGAGYEQYF. The chain joins TRBV6-5 to TRBJ2-7; D possibly corresponds to TRBD1 (6 bases). CDR1 is MNHEY and CDR2 is SVGAGI in the germline V gene. V dropped 6 bases and J dropped 3 bases, with 15 bases sitting between them. This CDR3 has 14 residues.

The J gene is TRBJ1-3, the V gene TRBV5-1; D might be TRBD1 (5 bases). Between the trimmed V and J ends, which lost 4 bases and 8 bases, there was a span of 19 bases. CDR1 and CDR2 (germline): SGHRS, YFSETQ. The CDR3 spans 15 residues. The CDR3 nucleotides are TGCGCCAGCAGCGTCGGTTCAGGGTCACCGGACACCATATATTTT. Translation gives CASSVGSGSPDTIYF.